This T cell receptor (beta chain) was identified during a study of neurological immune-mediated disorders (dated by TCRdb to between 2018 and 2021). Background for the entire study: Peripheral blood TCR-beta repertoires from HTLV-I-associated myelopathy (HAM/TSP) patients, multiple sclerosis patients and healthy controls were compared by UMI-based sequencing. Alongside PBMC samples, the set of some 98 TCR-beta libraries contained longitudinal samples, technical triplicates, and paired CD4+ and CD8+ T-cell subsets that had been sorted. The cohort was made up of approximately 71 subjects, consisting of roughly 15 HAM/TSP patients, about 34 multiple sclerosis patients and around 20 healthy controls. Overall study outcomes, separate from this receptor: Expanded clones from different subjects shared no identical CDR3 amino acid sequences, which suggests that TCR-beta repertoires were private in all groups. The highest TCR clonal expansion was observed in HAM/TSP patients, whereas the lowest was observed in MS patients, even when compared with healthy controls.

The V end loses 2 bases and the J end loses 5 bases, and a stretch of 6 bases separates them. CDR3 length: 13 amino acids, cysteine to phenylalanine. The retained sequence is limited to the CDR3, 39 bases, with the frame set at the first base. Taken from the germline V gene (reference sequence), the CDR1 and CDR2 loops are LGHDT and YNNKEL. The healthy controls were volunteers from blood banks in Maryland, USA. Unsorted PBMC libraries were generated from 2 million PBMCs stored in RNAlater at -80 °C until RNA extraction. Peripheral blood was subjected to Ficoll-Hypaque density gradient centrifugation to isolate PBMCs, which were then cryopreserved in liquid nitrogen. This clonotype has just a few counts. There is no known antigen for this receptor. Base qualities are missing; no much larger clone stands one base away. cDNA was synthesized by template-switch 5'RACE using a primer with a 10-nucleotide random unique molecular identifier that tagged each TCR transcript. Every sequencing run covered 15-18 subjects and yielded more than 200 million TCR-beta sequences. The RNeasy kit was used for extraction of total RNA. Using the KAPA Real-time Library Amplification kit, TCR-beta VDJ regions were amplified with primers for the TCR constant region and the 5'RACE anchor. A first PCR added sample indexes and Illumina adaptors, after which a second PCR increased the library yield. After purification with Ampure beads, the TCR product of roughly 650 bp was size-selected on a 2% E-gel SizeSelection system. Before pooling, library quality was checked on a Bioanalyzer, concentration was measured with Qubit, and libraries were quantified with the Kapa Library Quantification kit. An Illumina HiSeq 2500 sequenced the libraries paired-end 2 x 150 bp. To increase sequence diversity, roughly 24-32% phiX was spiked into each library pool. Per the source publication's procedure: Quality-filtered reads were processed with the UMI-based MiGEC pipeline, and over 75% of raw TCR sequences were removed by the MiGEC pipeline during error correction. IMGT germline references were used for aligning VDJ genes, and each clonotype was defined as a unique CDR3 amino acid sequence together with its V-J genes. Clonal expansion, Shannon diversity and CDR3 relatedness (CalcPairwiseDistances, ClusterSamples) were evaluated with VDJtools, and phylogenetic trees were built with CLCbio workbench. Expanded clones were defined as having at least 8 unique UMIs, based on coefficient-of-variation modelling across technical triplicates. The public reads were quality trimmed at Q25 with fastp and then assembled into clones with MiXCR by TCRdb, keeping productive beta chains. Every CDR3 protein is listed once, alongside the most common genes and DNA of its rows. The V and J calls reflect TCRdb's pipeline rather than the authors' work. Present in this sample are about 41,000 distinct CDR3 sequences, roughly 13% of which were seen just once. Of the sample, about 1.3% is held by the ten largest clones.

The TCR was taken from a female donor in good health. The sequencing sample was made of PBMCs. The chain was built from TRBV3-1 and TRBJ1-4; there is no confident call for the D gene. Here the CDR3 is given as CASSQRINEKLFF. The nucleotides read TGTGCCAGCAGCCAAAGGATCAATGAAAAACTGTTTTTT. Reference TRBV3-1 and TRBJ1-4 proteins supply the regions before and after the CDR3; the full variable domain is: DTAVSQTPKYLVTQMGNDKSIKCEQNLGHDTMYWYKQDSKKFLKIMFSYNNKELIINETVPNRFSPKSPDKAHLNLHINSLELGDSAVYFCASSQRINEKLFFGSGTQLSVL.